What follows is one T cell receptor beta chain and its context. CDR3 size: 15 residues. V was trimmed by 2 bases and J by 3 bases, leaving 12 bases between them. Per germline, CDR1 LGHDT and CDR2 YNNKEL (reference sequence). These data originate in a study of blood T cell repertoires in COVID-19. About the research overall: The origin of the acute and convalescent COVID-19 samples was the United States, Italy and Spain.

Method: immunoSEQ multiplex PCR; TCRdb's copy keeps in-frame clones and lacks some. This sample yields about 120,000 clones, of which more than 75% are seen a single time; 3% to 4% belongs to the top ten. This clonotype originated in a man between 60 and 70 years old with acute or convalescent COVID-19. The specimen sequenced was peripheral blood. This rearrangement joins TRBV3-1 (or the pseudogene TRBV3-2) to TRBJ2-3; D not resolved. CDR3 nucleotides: TGTGCCAGCAGCCAACACCTTACGGAGACAGATACGCAGTATTTT. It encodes CASSQHLTETDTQYF.